The sequence of this T cell receptor (beta chain) was determined in a study of T cell changes during pregnancy in multiple sclerosis. Generated by immunoSEQ multiplex PCR, the TCRdb table keeps only in-frame clones and is missing some. This table has fewer than 45,000 clones, 89% appearing once. V shed 3 bases and J 0 bases; nucleotides not matched to a gene: 10. The CDR3 has 18 amino acids. Germline values: CDR1 LNHDA, CDR2 SQIVND (reference sequence). The rearrangement uses TRBV19 and TRBJ1-5; TRBD1 matches at 8 bases. The material was CD4+ T cells from peripheral blood mononuclear cells, obtained after pregnancy. The sequence derives from a female donor in good health, enrolled as a control in a pregnancy study. CDR3 nucleotides: TGTGCCAGTAGTATTGGGTCCACAGGGGGTTATAGCAATCAGCCCCAGCATTTT. Encoded protein: CASSIGSTGGYSNQPQHF.